These 31 T cell receptor beta chains were all obtained from the same sample, sequenced in a study of beta chain features in type 1 diabetes. Expressed TCRB transcripts were sequenced because the isolated RNA had all been reverse transcribed beforehand. Assay: immunoSEQ multiplex PCR; the TCRdb copy retains only in-frame clones and omits some. Here the sample spans about 140,000 clones, around 13% being singletons. Broader study findings: Researchers report that Type 1 diabetes patients had moderately but significantly shorter TCRB CDR3s across all four CD4+ subsets.

Their recognized antigens are unknown. Sequenced: central memory CD4+ T cells from blood. The receptors were gathered from a man aged 18 to 30 with type 1 diabetes.

This clone was detected a few times. The rearrangement joins TRBV27 to TRBJ2-3; D unresolved. Germline values: CDR1 MNHEY, CDR2 SMNVEV (reference sequence). V was trimmed by 5 bases and J by 10 bases, leaving 13 bases between them. The length of the CDR3 is 12 residues. DNA of the CDR3: TGTGCCAGCAGTGTTACGGGTTATGCGCAGTATTTT. This encodes CASSVTGYAQYF.

The chain combines TRBV30 with TRBJ1-1; tentatively, D is TRBD1 (6 bases). Germline values: CDR1 GTSNPN, CDR2 SVGIG (reference sequence). V lost 3 bases and J lost 0, with 23 bases in between. CDR3 length: 18 residues. The CDR3: CAWRGGGSRPFMNTEAFF. The CDR3 DNA reads as TGTGCCTGGAGGGGCGGGGGCTCCCGCCCGTTCATGAACACTGAAGCTTTCTTT.

The chain links TRBV7-9 to TRBJ1-6; 9 bases are a match to TRBD1. There are 15 residues in the CDR3. The V gene end was trimmed by 5 bases and the J gene end by 9 bases; junction bases not matched to a gene: 8. CDR1 SEHNR and CDR2 FQNEAQ come from the germline V gene (reference sequence). CDR3 DNA: TGTGCCAGCAGCGCTACGACAGGGGGAGGTTCACCCCTCCACTTT. Residues: CASSATTGGGSPLHF. The full variable domain, with the rest looked up from reference TRBV7-9 and TRBJ1-6, is DTGVSQNPRHKITKRGQNVTFRCDPISEHNRLYWYRQTLGQGPEFLTYFQNEAQLEKSRLLSDRFSAERPKGSFSTLEIQRTEQGDSAMYLCASSATTGGGSPLHFGNGTRLTVT.

This clone turned up a few times. The chain couples TRBV7-2 to TRBJ2-7; D gene ambiguous. The V gene lost 3 bases and the J gene lost 3 bases, with 9 bases spanning the gap. The CDR3 spans 13 residues. The germline CDR1 and CDR2 sequences are SGHTA and FQGNSA. In DNA, the CDR3 is TGTGCCAGCAGCTTCTCCAGCCACTACGAGCAGTACTTC. Its protein product is CASSFSSHYEQYF.

The rearrangement links TRBV5-1 to TRBJ1-1, with TRBD1 matching 7 bases. V dropped 4 bases and J dropped 4; count of bases not matched to a gene: 10. This CDR3 spans 15 amino acids. Germline values: CDR1 SGHRS, CDR2 YFSETQ. The chain's CDR3 is CASSPTGPRGTEAFF. The CDR3 DNA reads as TGCGCCAGCAGCCCGACAGGGCCAAGGGGCACTGAAGCTTTCTTT.

The sample holds a few counts of this clone. Distinct nucleotide sequences in the sample also encode this CDR3. V gene TRBV9 combines with J gene TRBJ2-2; possibly TRBD1 for D (6 bases). Trimming took 0 bases from V and 4 from J, leaving 10 bases between them. The germline V gene encodes CDR1 SGDLS and CDR2 YYNGEE. The CDR3 covers 15 residues. CDR3 DNA: TGTGCCAGCAGCGTAGGTGTAGGGGGCACCGGGGAGCTGTTTTTT. Translated: CASSVGVGGTGELFF.

The chain recombines TRBV28 with TRBJ2-4; D possibly corresponds to TRBD2 (5 bases). V dropped 2 bases and J dropped 7 bases, with 15 bases sitting between them. There are 15 residues in the CDR3. Germline lookup yields CDR1 MDHEN and CDR2 SYDVKM. The CDR3 loop is CASSLEWVGGNIQYF. The CDR3 DNA sequence: TGTGCCAGCAGTTTAGAGTGGGTCGGCGGGAACATTCAGTACTTC.

The genes are TRBV1 and TRBJ2-5; the table's D call, TRBD2, has no DNA check behind it. TRBV1 is a pseudogene locus. CDR3 size: 18 residues. CDR3 region: CTSSQPPRNRLAEETQYF. CDR3 DNA sequence: TGCACCAGCAGCCAGCCACCCAGAAATAGACTAGCGGAAGAGACCCAGTACTTC.

This clone appeared many times. The chain recombines TRBV7-6 with TRBJ2-1, with D possibly matching TRBD1 (5 bases). V dropped 5 bases and J dropped 10 bases, with 18 bases sitting between them. The CDR3 has 14 amino acids. The V gene's germline CDR1 is SGHVS and CDR2 FNYEAQ. CDR3 loop: CASSVQGGPNEQFF. For the CDR3, the DNA is TGTGCCAGCAGCGTTCAGGGTGGCCCTAACGAGCAGTTCTTC. The variable domain in full, completed from reference TRBV7-6 and TRBJ2-1, reads GAGVSQSPRYKVTKRGQDVALRCDPISGHVSLYWYRQALGQGPEFLTYFNYEAQQDKSGLPNDRFSAERPEGSISTLTIQRTEQRDSAMYRCASSVQGGPNEQFFGPGTRLTVL.

This chain links TRBV2 with TRBJ1-1; D remains unclear. The germline V gene has CDR1 SNHLY and CDR2 FYNNEI. Trimming removed 1 base from V and 10 bases from J, with 10 bases in between. The CDR3 is 12 amino acids. DNA for the CDR3: TGTGCCAGCAGTGAAGTGCGAGTAGCAGCTTTCTTT. Translating it yields CASSEVRVAAFF.

This clone was recorded a few times. The chain is built from TRBV5-4 and TRBJ1-1; a possible D gene is TRBD1 (5 bases). Germline V gene lookup returns CDR1 SGHNT and CDR2 YYREEE (reference sequence). V dropped 5 bases and J dropped 2 bases, with 13 bases sitting between them. The CDR3 has 14 amino acids. This CDR3 is CASSPTVANTEAFF. Written as DNA, the CDR3 is TGTGCCAGCAGTCCGACAGTTGCTAACACTGAAGCTTTCTTT.

CDR3 amino acids: CASSPNLGAAEAFF. For the CDR3, the DNA is TGTGCCAGCTCACCGAACCTGGGGGCCGCAGAAGCTTTCTTT. V and J are TRBV18 and TRBJ1-1; tentative D call: TRBD1 (6 bases). The CDR3 totals 14 residues. Germline values: CDR1 KGHSH, CDR2 LQKENI. V was clipped by 3 bases and J by 8 bases, with 16 bases between them. Drawing the rest from reference TRBV18 and TRBJ1-1, the complete variable domain is NAGVMQNPRHLVRRRGQEARLRCSPMKGHSHVYWYRQLPEEGLKFMVYLQKENIIDESGMPKERFSAEFPKEGPSILRIQQVVRGDSAAYFCASSPNLGAAEAFFGQGTRLTVV.

A few counts support this clone. This rearrangement joins TRBV7-8 to TRBJ1-1; D gene ambiguous. The CDR3 length is 14 residues. Germline V gene sequence: CDR1 SGHVS, CDR2 FQNEAQ. Trimming took off 1 base at V and 7 bases at J, with 13 bases between the two ends. This chain's CDR3 is CASSLGMGNSEAFF. The CDR3 DNA follows: TGTGCCAGCAGCTTAGGTATGGGCAATAGTGAAGCTTTCTTT.

The chain links TRBV2 to TRBJ1-2; 9 nucleotides agree with TRBD1. This CDR3 has 13 residues. With 6 bases clipped from V and 6 bases from J, the junction kept 5 bases outside the gene matches. Germline V lookup: CDR1 SNHLY, CDR2 FYNNEI. The CDR3 DNA is TGTGCCAGCAGAGCCGACAGGGGGGATGGCTACACCTTC. Protein: CASRADRGDGYTF.

The chain employs TRBV18 and TRBJ1-1; tentative D call: TRBD1 (5 bases). V was shortened by 1 base and J by 7 bases, with 13 bases between the two germline ends. Germline assignment: CDR1 KGHSH and CDR2 LQKENI. CDR3 length equals 14 residues. CDR3 amino acids: CASSPRGGEGEAFF. The CDR3, as DNA: TGTGCCAGCTCACCACGTGGAGGGGAGGGTGAAGCTTTCTTT.

The rearrangement links TRBV5-1 to TRBJ2-5; 11 bases match TRBD1. The CDR3 consists of 15 residues. The V gene's germline CDR1 is SGHRS and CDR2 YFSETQ. Trimming at V came to 4 bases and at J to 4 bases, leaving 6 bases not matched to a gene. The CDR3 sequence: CASSVDRGRVETQYF. DNA of the CDR3: TGCGCCAGCAGCGTGGACAGGGGGCGCGTAGAGACCCAGTACTTC.

This clone was seen only a few times. The same CDR3 can be traced to other DNA sequences in this sample. The V call is TRBV30, the J call TRBJ2-3, with no clear D. Between the trimmed V and J ends, which lost 1 base and 6 bases, there was a span of 11 bases. The germline CDR1 and CDR2 sequences are GTSNPN and SVGIG (reference sequence). This CDR3 is built from 13 residues. The CDR3 reads CAWSGRARDTQYF. DNA of the CDR3: TGTGCCTGGAGTGGAAGGGCTCGGGATACGCAGTATTTT.

The chain employs TRBV19 and TRBJ2-7; D gene unclear. The V gene lost 5 bases and the J gene lost 6 bases, with 23 bases spanning the gap. This CDR3 is 16 amino acids long. Germline lookup yields CDR1 LNHDA and CDR2 SQIVND (reference sequence). The CDR3 DNA reads as TGTGCCAGTAGTTCCACCCAGCGTGGTCTTCTGGCCGAGCAGTACTTC. This gives the protein CASSSTQRGLLAEQYF.

In this sample, this clone turned up a few times. This chain links TRBV5-1 with TRBJ1-2; maybe TRBD1 (6 bases). The CDR3 is made up of 14 amino acids. CDR1 SGHRS and CDR2 YFSETQ come from the germline V gene. V shed 6 bases and J shed 4 bases, with 16 bases lying between them. In nucleotides, the CDR3 is TGCGCCAGCACCCAAATGACAGGCGTCTATGGCTACACCTTC. Encoded protein: CASTQMTGVYGYTF.

The chain carries TRBV7-9 and TRBJ1-1; D is ambiguous. Per the germline V gene, CDR1 is SEHNR and CDR2 is FQNEAQ (reference sequence). The CDR3 runs 10 residues. V lost 5 bases, J lost 6 bases, and 4 bases lay in between. The CDR3 DNA is TGTGCCAGCAGCATGGCTGAAGCTTTCTTT. Translating it yields CASSMAEAFF. Combining the CDR3 with reference TRBV7-9 and TRBJ1-1 gives the whole variable domain DTGVSQNPRHKITKRGQNVTFRCDPISEHNRLYWYRQTLGQGPEFLTYFQNEAQLEKSRLLSDRFSAERPKGSFSTLEIQRTEQGDSAMYLCASSMAEAFFGQGTRLTVV.

V gene TRBV27 combines with J gene TRBJ2-3, with D unresolved. The CDR3 is 13 residues long. Germline lookup yields CDR1 MNHEY and CDR2 SMNVEV (reference sequence). Trimming removed 7 bases at V and 3 bases at J, with 11 bases between. The CDR3 is CASNGRETDTQYF. The CDR3 nucleotides read TGTGCCAGCAACGGGCGAGAAACAGATACGCAGTATTTT.

The chain recombines TRBV7-9 with TRBJ2-5; D may be TRBD1 (5 bases). The germline gives CDR1 SEHNR, CDR2 FQNEAQ (reference sequence). Trimming took 2 bases from V and 9 from J, leaving 7 bases between them. The CDR3 contains 11 residues. The CDR3 spells CASSLLQAQYF. The CDR3 DNA reads as TGTGCCAGCAGCTTACTACAGGCCCAGTACTTC. Full variable domain (outside the CDR3, taken from reference TRBV7-9 and TRBJ2-5): DTGVSQNPRHKITKRGQNVTFRCDPISEHNRLYWYRQTLGQGPEFLTYFQNEAQLEKSRLLSDRFSAERPKGSFSTLEIQRTEQGDSAMYLCASSLLQAQYFGPGTRLLVL.

This clone was counted a few times. The rearrangement links TRBV7-9 to TRBJ1-6; TRBD1 matches at 7 bases. Germline loops: CDR1 SEHNR, CDR2 FQNEAQ (reference sequence). The junction had 5 bases not matched to a gene; V was cut back by 4 bases and J by 5 bases. The CDR3 covers 15 residues. The CDR3 here is CASSSQGSDNSPLHF. The CDR3 nucleotides read TGTGCCAGCAGCTCACAGGGGTCCGATAATTCACCCCTCCACTTT.

This clone is a singleton in its sample. This sequence joins TRBV7-9 and TRBJ1-5; weak D call: TRBD1 (6 bases). The V gene's germline CDR1 is SEHNR and CDR2 FQNEAQ (reference sequence). V was trimmed by 5 bases and J by 1 base, leaving 12 bases between them. The CDR3 is 15 amino acids. The CDR3: CASSRTEDSNQPQHF. The CDR3 nucleotides are TGTGCCAGCAGCAGGACAGAGGACAGCAATCAGCCCCAGCATTTT.

The V and J genes are TRBV30 and TRBJ1-1, with D uncertain. Looked up from germline, CDR1 is GTSNPN and CDR2 is SVGIG (reference sequence). Trimming removed 2 bases at V and 1 base at J, with 8 bases between. This CDR3 has 13 residues. This CDR3 reads CAWSTTANTEAFF. CDR3 DNA: TGTGCCTGGAGTACGACGGCGAACACTGAAGCTTTCTTT.

The V gene is TRBV30, the J gene TRBJ2-7; D not resolved. Trimming left V 2 bases short and J 7 bases short, with 9 bases between. The CDR3 consists of 11 residues. Germline V gene sequence: CDR1 GTSNPN, CDR2 SVGIG (reference sequence). Here the CDR3 DNA reads TGTGCCTGGAGTATCTATAAGGAGCAGTACTTC. Translated: CAWSIYKEQYF.

This clone was picked up many times. This chain links TRBV6-1 with TRBJ2-2; D uncertain. V lost 8 bases, J lost 6 bases, and 10 bases lay in between. The CDR3 loop spans 12 amino acids. From germline, CDR1 is MNHNS and CDR2 SASEGT. The CDR3 DNA is TGTGCCAGCGGTCGTCAGTCCGGGGAGCTGTTTTTT. Encoded protein: CASGRQSGELFF.

This clone was seen a handful of times. V usage is TRBV5-1 and J usage is TRBJ1-4; 7 nucleotides align to TRBD1. The germline CDR1 and CDR2 sequences are SGHRS and YFSETQ. This CDR3 has 14 amino acids. V was clipped by 0 bases and J by 7 bases; unmatched bases: 3. CDR3 in amino acids: CASSLVQGSEKLFF. The CDR3, as DNA: TGCGCCAGCAGCTTGGTACAGGGGAGTGAAAAACTGTTTTTT.

This clone has just a few counts. The chain links TRBV5-1 to TRBJ2-3, with 7 bases matching TRBD2. Unmatched junction bases numbered 8, after V lost 4 bases and J lost 3 bases. The length of the CDR3 is 15 residues. Germline V lookup: CDR1 SGHRS, CDR2 YFSETQ. The CDR3 region is CASSLSGVGTDTQYF. The CDR3 coding sequence is TGCGCCAGCAGCCTAAGCGGGGTAGGGACAGATACGCAGTATTTT.

This clone was recorded a few times. This chain uses TRBV9 with TRBJ1-6; D ambiguous. From germline, CDR1 is SGDLS and CDR2 YYNGEE. The CDR3 covers 15 residues. V lost 0 bases and J lost 9, with 13 bases in between. For the CDR3, the DNA is TGTGCCAGCAGCGTAGAGAATTCGGGGAGTTCACCCCTCCACTTT. As protein: CASSVENSGSSPLHF.

The chain employs TRBV11-2 and TRBJ1-3; unclear D gene. Germline CDR1 reads SGHAT; CDR2 reads FQNNGV. This CDR3 is built from 16 residues. V lost 0 bases and J 0 bases, leaving 9 bases between the germline ends. Here the CDR3 DNA reads TGTGCCAGCAGCTTAGATGGCGGCAGCTCTGGAAACACCATATATTTT. Amino acid sequence: CASSLDGGSSGNTIYF.